This entry describes one T cell receptor (beta chain). Its antigen is unidentified. Other DNA sequences in the sample encode the same CDR3. Sequencing targeted expressed TCRB transcripts, as all isolated RNA had been reverse transcribed. Sequencing of naive, central memory and regulatory T cell samples gave an average of roughly 3.5 million reads. Sequencing used immunoSEQ multiplex PCR; TCRdb keeps in-frame clones, though not all of them. The profile shows roughly 260,000 clones, approximately 11% of them singletons. The data were taken from a study of beta chain features in type 1 diabetes. This CDR3 has 14 amino acids. The V gene lost 1 base and the J gene lost 7 bases, with 8 bases spanning the gap. Germline loops: CDR1 SGHDN, CDR2 FVKESK. Whole-study findings and limits: All four CD4+ subsets of Type 1 diabetes patients contained TCRB CDR3s that were moderately but significantly shorter.

The sample comprised naive CD4+ T cells from blood. The chain carries TRBV14 and TRBJ1-6; D is possibly TRBD1 (6 bases). This TCR derives from a young man with type 1 diabetes. CDR3 nucleotides: TGTGCCAGCAGCCAAGGGACAGCCAATTCACCCCTCCACTTT. Translation gives CASSQGTANSPLHF.